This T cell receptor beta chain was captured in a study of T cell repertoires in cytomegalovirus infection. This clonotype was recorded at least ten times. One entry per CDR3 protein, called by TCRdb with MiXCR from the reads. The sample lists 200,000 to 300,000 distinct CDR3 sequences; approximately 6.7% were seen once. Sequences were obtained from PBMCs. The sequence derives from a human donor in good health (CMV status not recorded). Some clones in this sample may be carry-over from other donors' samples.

The CDR3 region is CASSLGPGGFPPSGGYTF. CDR3 DNA sequence: TGTGCCAGCAGCTTAGGTCCAGGGGGTTTTCCCCCTAGTGGTGGCTACACCTTC. The J gene is TRBJ1-2, the V gene TRBV7-2, with 7 bases that match TRBD1. Losses at the gene ends were 1 base for V and 7 bases for J; bases not matched to a gene: 18. The CDR3 extends over 18 amino acids. The germline V gene has CDR1 SGHTA and CDR2 FQGNSA.